Each of the 21 T cell receptor beta chains below was sequenced from the same sample in a study of blood T cell repertoires in COVID-19. Clones were sequenced by immunoSEQ multiplex PCR, and TCRdb holds only the in-frame ones, with some missing. The table lists roughly 28,000 clones, over 85% of them singletons. The sample taken for sequencing was peripheral blood. The receptor source for this set is a human donor in a cohort sampled during active COVID-19.

To note about this clone: Compared with germline, one end of the junction differs, possibly owing to a read error. V gene TRBV5-7 combines with J gene TRBJ1-2, with D perhaps matching TRBD1 (5 bases). TRBV5-7 is labeled an ORF, and its function is uncertain. This CDR3 has 12 residues. The chain's CDR3 is CAGDSINYGYTF. CDR3 in DNA: TGCGCAGGAGACAGTATTAACTATGGCTACACCTTC.

This chain links TRBV4-1 with TRBJ2-3; TRBD2 matches 10 bases. CDR1 and CDR2 from the germline V gene are MGHRA and YSYEKL. Trimming took 4 bases from V and 6 from J; bases not matched to a gene: 13. This CDR3 is built from 17 residues. The CDR3: CASSRSPSGGAVDTQYF. In DNA form, the CDR3 reads TGCGCCAGCAGCCGGTCTCCCAGCGGGGGGGCAGTGGATACGCAGTATTTT.

The chain links TRBV2 to TRBJ1-1; possibly TRBD1 for D (6 bases). V was pared by 4 bases and J by 3 bases, with 15 bases between. This CDR3 has 15 residues. Germline V CDR1 and CDR2: SNHLY, FYNNEI. The CDR3 sequence is CASSGSGTYYTEAFF. As DNA, the CDR3 is TGTGCCAGCAGTGGCTCCGGGACATACTACACTGAAGCTTTCTTT.

Here the CDR3 reads CASSTDRDSNQPQHF. The CDR3 nucleotides read TGTGCCAGCAGTACCGACCGGGACAGTAATCAGCCCCAGCATTTT. The V call is TRBV6-5, the J call TRBJ1-5, with 7 bases fitting TRBD1. The V segment lost 5 bases and the J segment 4 bases; nucleotides outside the gene matches: 8. Germline V lookup: CDR1 MNHEY, CDR2 SVGAGI. The CDR3 covers 15 residues.

This clone was counted a few times. This sequence joins TRBV2 and TRBJ2-7, with 11 nucleotides matching TRBD2. V dropped 6 bases and J dropped 2; count of bases not matched to a gene: 6. Germline CDR1 reads SNHLY; CDR2 reads FYNNEI. There are 15 residues in the CDR3. Written as DNA, the CDR3 is TGTGCCAGCAGGGAGGGACTAGCGGCCGCCTACGAGCAGTACTTC. Amino acid sequence: CASREGLAAAYEQYF.

The DNA for the CDR3 is TGTGCCAGCAGCTGGGCGGGGCAAGTCGGGACCGGGGAGCTGTTTTTT. This codes for CASSWAGQVGTGELFF. The chain combines TRBV5-4 with TRBJ2-2, with a possible D match to TRBD2 (6 bases). The CDR3 contains 16 residues. The germline V gene has CDR1 SGHNT and CDR2 YYREEE (reference sequence). Trimming pared 3 bases from V and 5 bases from J, leaving 17 bases between. Based on the CDR3 plus reference TRBV5-4 and TRBJ2-2, the full variable domain is ETGVTQSPTHLIKTRGQQVTLRCSSQSGHNTVSWYQQALGQGPQFIFQYYREEENGRGNFPPRFSGLQFPNYSSELNVNALELDDSALYLCASSWAGQVGTGELFFGEGSRLTVL.

The rearrangement uses TRBV2 and TRBJ2-2, with TRBD1 matching 7 bases. V dropped 6 bases and J dropped 4; count of bases not matched to a gene: 8. In germline, CDR1 is SNHLY, CDR2 FYNNEI. The CDR3 has 15 residues. The CDR3 region is CASRPGTVFTGELFF. In DNA form, the CDR3 reads TGTGCCAGCAGACCCGGGACAGTCTTCACCGGGGAGCTGTTTTTT.

This chain joins TRBV4-2 and TRBJ2-1, with 11 bases that match TRBD2. This CDR3 has 19 amino acids. V was clipped by 0 bases and J by 5 bases; unmatched bases: 12. Per the germline V gene, CDR1 is LGHNA and CDR2 is YNFKEQ. The CDR3 bases are TGTGCCAGCAGCCAAGATCAGGGCCGACTAGCGGGGAGGAACAATGAGCAGTTCTTC. This codes for CASSQDQGRLAGRNNEQFF.

The chain recombines TRBV6-6 with TRBJ2-7; 10 bases are a match to TRBD1. From germline, CDR1 is MNHNY and CDR2 SVGAGI (reference sequence). CDR3 length equals 14 residues. Trimming took 6 bases from V and 2 from J; bases not matched to a gene: 4. The CDR3 loop is CASRPGQGTYEQYF. CDR3 sequence (DNA): TGTGCCAGCAGGCCGGGACAGGGGACCTACGAGCAGTACTTC.

This clone was detected only a few times. This sequence joins TRBV5-4 and TRBJ1-6, with a weak D call TRBD1 (5 bases). Germline CDR1 is SGHNT and CDR2 is YYREEE (reference sequence). V gave up 4 bases and J gave up 12 bases, with 23 bases separating them. The CDR3 sequence is 16 residues long. CDR3 nucleotide sequence: TGTGCCAGCAGCCTCCCGACCGGAGTGGGGCCGGGACCCCTCCACTTT. It translates to CASSLPTGVGPGPLHF.

The V and J genes are TRBV6-1 and TRBJ2-7, with D uncertain. Looked up from germline, CDR1 is MNHNS and CDR2 is SASEGT. Trimming pared 2 bases from V and 2 bases from J, leaving 7 bases between. The CDR3 has 13 amino acids. Written as DNA, the CDR3 is TGTGCCAGCAGTGAACCAGGCACCTACGAGCAGTACTTC. It translates to CASSEPGTYEQYF.

The V and J genes are TRBV7-2 and TRBJ2-7, with 7 bases fitting TRBD1. From germline, CDR1 is SGHTA and CDR2 FQGNSA. The J segment lost 3 bases and the V segment lost 0 bases, leaving 5 bases of the junction unmatched. This CDR3 is built from 15 residues. In DNA, the CDR3 is TGTGCCAGCAGCTTAGCGGCAGGGGGTCACTACGAGCAGTACTTC. This encodes CASSLAAGGHYEQYF.

The chain couples TRBV9 to TRBJ2-1, with TRBD1 matching 7 bases. V was clipped by 4 bases and J by 4 bases; unmatched bases: 8. Germline values: CDR1 SGDLS, CDR2 YYNGEE. This CDR3 contains 15 residues. The CDR3: CASSLRDRPYNEQFF. Written as DNA, the CDR3 is TGTGCCAGCAGCCTCCGGGACAGACCATACAATGAGCAGTTCTTC.

The rearrangement joins TRBV13 to TRBJ2-5; a weak D match, TRBD2 (6 bases). Germline values: CDR1 PRHDT, CDR2 FYEKMQ (reference sequence). The CDR3 runs 13 residues. Trimming shortened V by 5 bases and J by 5 bases, and 12 bases separated the two germline ends. The CDR3 DNA sequence: TGTGCCAGCAGCCCCCGGGCGGGGGAGACCCAGTACTTC. Translation: CASSPRAGETQYF.

The genes are TRBV27 and TRBJ1-5; TRBD1 might be the D (6 bases). Germline values: CDR1 MNHEY, CDR2 SMNVEV (reference sequence). V gave up 5 bases and J gave up 8 bases, with 19 bases separating them. CDR3 length: 15 amino acids. CDR3 bases: TGTGCCAGCAGTCCCCGCGGCAGGGGAGAGAAGCCCCAGCATTTT. Encoded protein: CASSPRGRGEKPQHF.

The chain has TRBV30 and TRBJ2-1, with 10 bases identical to TRBD2. Trimming removed 4 bases from V and 6 bases from J; junction bases left unmatched: 0. There are 12 residues in the CDR3. From germline, CDR1 is GTSNPN and CDR2 SVGIG (reference sequence). The CDR3 DNA reads as TGTGCCTGGACTAGCGGGGGCAATGAGCAGTTCTTC. Amino acid sequence: CAWTSGGNEQFF.

The chain has TRBV9 and TRBJ1-2; 9 bases are shared with TRBD1. CDR1 and CDR2 (germline): SGDLS, YYNGEE. This CDR3 has 13 residues. With V trimmed by 4 bases and J by 14 bases, 12 bases remained unmatched. The CDR3 region is CASSPQGAAVVTF. CDR3 nucleotides: TGTGCCAGCAGCCCACAGGGGGCAGCGGTGGTGACCTTC.

The chain is built from TRBV2 and TRBJ1-5; 8 nucleotides line up with TRBD1. Germline trimming cut 4 bases from V and 1 base from J; bases unmatched to any gene: 3. The CDR3 is 15 amino acids. Germline V gene data show CDR1 as SNHLY and CDR2 as FYNNEI. CDR3 protein: CASSGGQASNQPQHF. The CDR3 coding sequence is TGTGCCAGCAGTGGGGGACAGGCCAGCAATCAGCCCCAGCATTTT. Full variable domain (missing parts from reference TRBV2 and TRBJ1-5): EPEVTQTPSHQVTQMGQEVILRCVPISNHLYFYWYRQILGQKVEFLVSFYNNEISEKSEIFDDQFSVERPDGSNFTLKIRSTKLEDSAMYFCASSGGQASNQPQHFGDGTRLSIL.

The rearrangement links TRBV7-8 to TRBJ1-1; no clear D gene. Trimming took 3 bases from V and 5 from J, leaving 7 bases between them. The germline gives CDR1 SGHVS, CDR2 FQNEAQ. The CDR3 sequence is 12 residues long. The CDR3 nucleotides read TGTGCCAGCAGCTTGAGGCGGACTGAAGCTTTCTTT. The encoded protein is CASSLRRTEAFF.

The chain couples TRBV10-3 to TRBJ2-7, with 7 bases matching TRBD2. The V segment lost 6 bases and the J segment 6 bases; nucleotides outside the gene matches: 11. Looked up from germline, CDR1 is ENHRY and CDR2 is SYGVKD. This CDR3 is 14 amino acids long. The CDR3 reads CAIRPGLSSVEQYF. For the CDR3, the DNA is TGTGCCATCAGGCCGGGACTAAGTAGTGTCGAGCAGTACTTC.

This clone was seen a single time. One end of the junction fails to match germline, which may point to a read error. The chain is built from TRBV5-4 and TRBJ1-1, with 8 bases that match TRBD1. The germline V gene encodes CDR1 SGHNT and CDR2 YYREEE (reference sequence). This CDR3 has 13 residues. In DNA, the CDR3 is TGTGCCAGCAGCTTGGGTCTGGCTCCAGGGGGCCTATTT. This gives the protein CASSLGLAPGGLF.